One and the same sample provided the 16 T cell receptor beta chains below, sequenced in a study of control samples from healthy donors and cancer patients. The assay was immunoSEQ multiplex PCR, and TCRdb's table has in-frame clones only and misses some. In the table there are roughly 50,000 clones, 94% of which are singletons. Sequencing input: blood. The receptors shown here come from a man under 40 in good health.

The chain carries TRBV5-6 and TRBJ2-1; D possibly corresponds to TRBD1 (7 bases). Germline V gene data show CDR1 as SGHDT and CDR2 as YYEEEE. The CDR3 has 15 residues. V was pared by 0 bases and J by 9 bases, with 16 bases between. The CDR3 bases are TGTGCCAGCAGCTTGGACCAGGGGGGCACGGGTGAGCAGTTCTTC. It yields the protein CASSLDQGGTGEQFF.

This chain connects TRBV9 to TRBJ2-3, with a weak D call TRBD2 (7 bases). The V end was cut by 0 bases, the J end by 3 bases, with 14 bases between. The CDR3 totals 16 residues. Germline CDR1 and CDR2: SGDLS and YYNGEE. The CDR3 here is CASSVAARGATDTQYF. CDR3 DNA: TGTGCCAGCAGCGTAGCTGCTCGGGGGGCTACAGATACGCAGTATTTT.

The CDR3 loop is CASSLGGSYNEQFF. CDR3 DNA sequence: TGTGCCAGCAGCTTAGGGGGTTCCTACAATGAGCAGTTCTTC. This chain uses TRBV7-6 with TRBJ2-1; D remains unclear. Germline loops: CDR1 SGHVS, CDR2 FNYEAQ. This CDR3 is built from 14 residues. The V gene lost 1 base and the J gene lost 1 base, with 5 bases spanning the gap. Complete variable domain (other parts from reference TRBV7-6 and TRBJ2-1): GAGVSQSPRYKVTKRGQDVALRCDPISGHVSLYWYRQALGQGPEFLTYFNYEAQQDKSGLPNDRFSAERPEGSISTLTIQRTEQRDSAMYRCASSLGGSYNEQFFGPGTRLTVL.

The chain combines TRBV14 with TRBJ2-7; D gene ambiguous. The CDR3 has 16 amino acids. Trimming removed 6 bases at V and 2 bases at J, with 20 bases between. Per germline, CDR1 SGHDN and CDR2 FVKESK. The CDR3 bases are TGTGCCAGCAGTCTTGGTAGAACCGCTTATCCCTACGAGCAGTACTTC. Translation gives CASSLGRTAYPYEQYF.

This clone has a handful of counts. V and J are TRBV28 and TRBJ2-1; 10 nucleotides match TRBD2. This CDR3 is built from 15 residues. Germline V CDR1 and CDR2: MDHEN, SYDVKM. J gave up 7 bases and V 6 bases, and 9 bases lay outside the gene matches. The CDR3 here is CASSPGSSGSNEQFF. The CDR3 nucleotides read TGTGCCAGCAGCCCTGGGTCTAGCGGGAGTAATGAGCAGTTCTTC.

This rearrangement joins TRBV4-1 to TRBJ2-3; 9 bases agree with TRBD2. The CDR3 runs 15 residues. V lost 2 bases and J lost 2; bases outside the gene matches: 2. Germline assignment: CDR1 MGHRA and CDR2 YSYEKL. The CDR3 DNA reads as TGCGCCAGCAGCCAACGCGGGAGGGACACAGATACGCAGTATTTT. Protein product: CASSQRGRDTDTQYF.

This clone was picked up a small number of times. The CDR3 DNA is TGCGCCAGCAGCCGGACGGGGGATGACAATCAGCCCCAGCATTTT. It encodes CASSRTGDDNQPQHF. The rearrangement joins TRBV5-1 to TRBJ1-5, with D possibly matching TRBD1 (5 bases). Trimming took 4 bases from V and 3 from J, leaving 14 bases between them. Germline V gene data show CDR1 as SGHRS and CDR2 as YFSETQ. CDR3 size: 15 residues.

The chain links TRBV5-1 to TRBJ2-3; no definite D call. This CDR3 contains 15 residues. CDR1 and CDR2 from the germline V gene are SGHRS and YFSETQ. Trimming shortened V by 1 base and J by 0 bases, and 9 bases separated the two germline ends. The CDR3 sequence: CASSLNGFSTDTQYF. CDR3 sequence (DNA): TGCGCCAGCAGCTTGAACGGTTTTAGCACAGATACGCAGTATTTT. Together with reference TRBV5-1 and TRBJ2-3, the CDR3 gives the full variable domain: KAGVTQTPRYLIKTRGQQVTLSCSPISGHRSVSWYQQTPGQGLQFLFEYFSETQRNKGNFPGRFSGRQFSNSRSEMNVSTLELGDSALYLCASSLNGFSTDTQYFGPGTRLTVL.

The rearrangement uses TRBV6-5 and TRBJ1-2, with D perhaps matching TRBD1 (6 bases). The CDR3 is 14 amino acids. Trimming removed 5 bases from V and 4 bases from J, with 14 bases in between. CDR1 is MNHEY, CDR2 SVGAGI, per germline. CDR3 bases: TGTGCCAGCAGTCTTGGGGGCACTACCTATGGCTACACCTTC. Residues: CASSLGGTTYGYTF.

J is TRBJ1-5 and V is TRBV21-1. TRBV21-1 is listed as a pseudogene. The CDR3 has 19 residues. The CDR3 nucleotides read TGTGCCAGCAGCAAAGGACCTCTGAGGGCCCTGCGTAGCAATCAGCCCCAGCATTTT. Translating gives CASSKGPLRALRSNQPQHF.

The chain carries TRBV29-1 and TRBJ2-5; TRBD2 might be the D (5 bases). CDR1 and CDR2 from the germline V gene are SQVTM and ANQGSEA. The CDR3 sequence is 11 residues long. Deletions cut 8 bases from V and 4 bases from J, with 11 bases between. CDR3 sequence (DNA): TGCAGCTCGTCCCGGGGAGAGACCCAGTACTTC. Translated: CSSSRGETQYF. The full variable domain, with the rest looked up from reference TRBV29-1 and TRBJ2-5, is SAVISQKPSRDICQRGTSLTIQCQVDSQVTMMFWYRQQPGQSLTLIATANQGSEATYESGFVIDKFPISRPNLTFSTLTVSNMSPEDSSIYLCSSSRGETQYFGPGTRLLVL.

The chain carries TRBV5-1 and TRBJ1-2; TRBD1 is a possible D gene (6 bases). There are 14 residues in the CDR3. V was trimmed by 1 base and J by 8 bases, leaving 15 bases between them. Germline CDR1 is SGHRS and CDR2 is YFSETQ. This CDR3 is CASSLNRAESGYTF. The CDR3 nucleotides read TGCGCCAGCAGCTTGAACAGGGCTGAAAGCGGCTACACCTTC.

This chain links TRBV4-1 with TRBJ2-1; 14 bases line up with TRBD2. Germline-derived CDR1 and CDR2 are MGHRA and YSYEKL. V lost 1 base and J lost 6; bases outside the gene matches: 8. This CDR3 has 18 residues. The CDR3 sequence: CASSQGLAGGPMINEQFF. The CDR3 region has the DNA TGCGCCAGCAGCCAAGGACTAGCGGGGGGGCCAATGATCAATGAGCAGTTCTTC.

The CDR3 DNA reads as TGTGCCCCCCTAGCGGGAGGGCCCTACGAGCAGTACTTC. It codes for CAPLAGGPYEQYF. V gene TRBV24-1 combines with J gene TRBJ2-7; 12 bases map to TRBD2. Germline V gene lookup returns CDR1 KGHDR and CDR2 SFDVKD. The CDR3 covers 13 residues. The J segment lost 2 bases and the V segment lost 12 bases, leaving 4 bases of the junction unmatched.

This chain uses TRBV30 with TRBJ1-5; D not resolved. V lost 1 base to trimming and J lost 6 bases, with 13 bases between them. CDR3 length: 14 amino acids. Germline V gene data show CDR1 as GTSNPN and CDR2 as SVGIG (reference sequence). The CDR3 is CAWSALEGSQPQHF. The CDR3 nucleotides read TGTGCCTGGAGTGCGTTGGAGGGATCTCAGCCCCAGCATTTT.

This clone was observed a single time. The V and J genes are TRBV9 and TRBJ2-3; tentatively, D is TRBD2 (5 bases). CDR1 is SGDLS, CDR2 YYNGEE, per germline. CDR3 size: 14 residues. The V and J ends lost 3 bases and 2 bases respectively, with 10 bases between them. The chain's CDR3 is CASSDGVLTDTQYF. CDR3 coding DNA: TGTGCCAGCAGCGACGGGGTGCTCACAGATACGCAGTATTTT.